This T cell receptor (beta chain) was sequenced for a study of blood T cell repertoires in COVID-19. Study context: Spain, Italy and the United States supplied samples that represented acute and convalescent COVID-19. In each case, the material was cDNA or gDNA derived from T cells, B-cell-depleted T cells, or PBMCs.

In this sample, this clone turned up a few times. At one of its ends the junction is not consistent with the germline gene, which may arise from a read error. Repertoires were generated with immunoSEQ multiplex PCR, while TCRdb's copy carries only in-frame clones and drops some. Counted here are more than 150,000 clones, roughly three quarters occurring once; the ten biggest clones make up roughly 17%. Germline V gene lookup returns CDR1 KGHSH and CDR2 LQKENI. This CDR3 is 13 amino acids long. J is TRBJ2-1 and V is TRBV18; 7 bases agree with TRBD2. Sequencing was performed on peripheral blood. This receptor was obtained from a man between 60 and 70 years old with active or convalescent COVID-19. The DNA of the CDR3 is TGTGCCAGCTCACCACTACGGTGGCAGGGAGGGATCTTC. Its protein product is CASSPLRWQGGIF.